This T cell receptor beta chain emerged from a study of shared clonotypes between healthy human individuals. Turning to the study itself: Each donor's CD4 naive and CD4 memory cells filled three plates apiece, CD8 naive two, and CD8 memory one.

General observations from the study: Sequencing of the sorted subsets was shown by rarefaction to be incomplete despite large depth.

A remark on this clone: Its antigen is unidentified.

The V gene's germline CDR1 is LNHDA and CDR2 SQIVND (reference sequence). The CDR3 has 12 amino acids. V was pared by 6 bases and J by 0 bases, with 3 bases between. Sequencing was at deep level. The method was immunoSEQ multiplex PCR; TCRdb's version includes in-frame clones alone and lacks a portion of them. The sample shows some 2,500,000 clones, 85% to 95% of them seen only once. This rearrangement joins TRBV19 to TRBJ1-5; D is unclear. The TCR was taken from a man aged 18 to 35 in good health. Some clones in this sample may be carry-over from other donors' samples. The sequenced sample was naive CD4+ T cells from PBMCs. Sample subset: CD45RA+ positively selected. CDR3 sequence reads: CASRTSNQPQHF. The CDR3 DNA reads TGTGCCAGTAGGACTAGCAATCAGCCCCAGCATTTT.